Following are 26 T cell receptor beta chains from one sample sequenced in a study of CD8+ T cells in alopecia areata. cDNA prepared by RNA extraction and subsequent reverse transcription served as the template for sequencing. Generated by immunoSEQ multiplex PCR, the TCRdb table keeps only in-frame clones and is missing some. The table has more than 200,000 clones, over 40% seen once; the top ten hold approximately 2.9%. Stated treatment: oral pan-JAK inhibitor, 5-10 mg twice daily. Sequencing was performed on CD4+ T cells sorted from blood, taken between weeks 36 and 40, from a patient treated with tofacitinib. The receptors stem from a human donor with alopecia areata.

The rearrangement joins TRBV30 to TRBJ2-1; maybe TRBD2 (6 bases). The CDR3 is 15 residues long. The germline V and J ends were trimmed by 0 bases and 5 bases, with 14 bases remaining between them. Germline CDR1 is GTSNPN and CDR2 is SVGIG (reference sequence). CDR3 in DNA: TGTGCCTGGAGTGTACGGGCGGGACGGAACAATGAGCAGTTCTTC. It specifies CAWSVRAGRNNEQFF.

There are a few counts of this clone. The chain is built from TRBV6-5 and TRBJ2-1, with 8 bases aligning to TRBD1. CDR3 length equals 14 residues. Trimming removed 5 bases from V and 6 bases from J; junction bases left unmatched: 6. Germline V lookup: CDR1 MNHEY, CDR2 SVGAGI. Here the CDR3 DNA reads TGTGCCAGCAGTAGGACAGGGTTTGGCAATGAGCAGTTCTTC. Protein product: CASSRTGFGNEQFF.

The chain recombines TRBV29-1 with TRBJ2-3, with D uncertain. The CDR3 extends over 13 amino acids. CDR1 SQVTM and CDR2 ANQGSEA come from the germline V gene. V was trimmed by 3 bases and J by 1 base, leaving 8 bases between them. This CDR3 is CSVDRTGTDTQYF. Here the CDR3 DNA reads TGCAGCGTTGACAGGACGGGCACAGATACGCAGTATTTT.

The chain couples TRBV7-8 to TRBJ2-7; D might be TRBD1 (5 bases). Germline V gene sequence: CDR1 SGHVS, CDR2 FQNEAQ. Trimming cost V 5 bases and J 3 bases, with 8 bases left between them. The length of the CDR3 is 12 residues. The CDR3 DNA is TGTGCCAGCAGCGTAGACAGCTACGAGCAGTACTTC. Residues: CASSVDSYEQYF.

This clone was seen more than once but under ten times. In nucleotides, the CDR3 is TGCAGTGCTAGAACATCGTATGGCTACACCTTC. Translating gives CSARTSYGYTF. This chain joins TRBV20-1 and TRBJ1-2; D gene unclear. The CDR3 has 11 residues. CDR1 is DFQATT and CDR2 is SNEGSKA in the germline V gene (reference sequence). Between the trimmed V and J ends, which lost 2 bases and 5 bases, there was a span of 6 bases.

This clone has only a few counts. The chain is built from TRBV18 and TRBJ1-1; D remains unclear. The germline CDR1 and CDR2 sequences are KGHSH and LQKENI. The V end was cut by 1 base, the J end by 0 bases, with 9 bases between. This CDR3 region has 15 residues. CDR3 in DNA: TGTGCCAGCTCACCACAAGCAGGTTTGAACACTGAAGCTTTCTTT. It is translated as CASSPQAGLNTEAFF.

V gene TRBV18 combines with J gene TRBJ1-5, with D perhaps TRBD1 (6 bases). Germline V CDR1 and CDR2: KGHSH, LQKENI. This CDR3 contains 13 residues. Trimming stripped 5 bases from V and 4 bases from J, with 9 bases between. CDR3 sequence reads: CASSGQTNQPQHF. CDR3 nucleotide sequence: TGTGCCAGCTCAGGACAGACTAATCAGCCCCAGCATTTT.

This chain's CDR3 is CASSDRTSGRTDTQYF. The CDR3 DNA sequence: TGTGCCAGCAGTGATCGGACTAGCGGCCGCACAGATACGCAGTATTTT. This chain uses TRBV2 with TRBJ2-3; 10 bases align to TRBD2. J gave up 1 base and V 3 bases, and 4 bases lay outside the gene matches. This CDR3 is built from 16 residues. Germline-derived CDR1 and CDR2 are SNHLY and FYNNEI.

On this clone: Other DNA sequences of this sample code for an identical CDR3. The V and J genes are TRBV28 and TRBJ2-2; no definite D call. Deletions cut 3 bases from V and 5 bases from J, with 4 bases between. The CDR3 has 12 amino acids. The germline V gene encodes CDR1 MDHEN and CDR2 SYDVKM. This CDR3 reads CASSLVTGELFF. DNA of the CDR3: TGTGCCAGCAGTTTGGTTACCGGGGAGCTGTTTTTT.

The sample holds many counts of this clone. The gene calls are TRBV11-1 and TRBJ2-1; a weak D match, TRBD1 (5 bases). Trimming removed 5 bases at V and 9 bases at J, with 17 bases between. The CDR3 is made up of 14 amino acids. Germline CDR1 and CDR2: SGHAT and FQDESV (reference sequence). CDR3 nucleotides: TGTGCCAGCAGCAAAGGGGATCATTATGGTGAGCAGTTCTTC. Protein: CASSKGDHYGEQFF.

There are many counts of this clone. This chain connects TRBV5-1 to TRBJ2-7; 9 positions match TRBD1. CDR1 is SGHRS, CDR2 YFSETQ, per germline. The CDR3 contains 16 residues. With V trimmed by 4 bases and J by 7 bases, 15 bases remained unmatched. The CDR3 here is CASSTGRGQGHGEQYF. DNA of the CDR3: TGCGCCAGCAGCACGGGGCGTGGACAGGGGCACGGGGAGCAGTACTTC.

V gene TRBV14 combines with J gene TRBJ2-1, with D perhaps TRBD1 (6 bases). The CDR3 extends over 14 amino acids. V shed 2 bases and J shed 8 bases, with 13 bases lying between them. CDR1 SGHDN and CDR2 FVKESK come from the germline V gene. CDR3 sequence: CASSQQLQGHEQFF. The CDR3 DNA sequence: TGTGCCAGCAGCCAACAATTACAGGGACATGAGCAGTTCTTC.

The chain uses TRBV6-5 and TRBJ2-5; D call uncertain. Per germline, CDR1 MNHEY and CDR2 SVGAGI. V was pared by 2 bases and J by 4 bases, with 11 bases between. CDR3 size: 14 residues. CDR3 DNA sequence: TGTGCCAGCAGTTACCACTTACTCGCAGAGACCCAGTACTTC. As protein: CASSYHLLAETQYF.

The chain links TRBV4-1 to TRBJ2-1; the match to TRBD2 covers 7 bases. Germline assignment: CDR1 MGHRA and CDR2 YSYEKL. J was trimmed by 0 bases and V by 8 bases; bases with no gene match: 7. The CDR3 consists of 15 residues. The chain's CDR3 is CASRQGGSSYNEQFF. The CDR3 nucleotides read TGCGCCAGCCGGCAAGGCGGGAGCTCCTACAATGAGCAGTTCTTC.

This clone was seen more than once but under ten times. CDR3 sequence reads: CASSQEAGSNTGELFF. CDR3 sequence (DNA): TGTGCCAGCAGCCAAGAAGCGGGCTCGAACACCGGGGAGCTGTTTTTT. This chain uses TRBV14 with TRBJ2-2; weak D call: TRBD2 (6 bases). The V gene lost 0 bases and the J gene lost 0 bases, with 8 bases spanning the gap. CDR1 is SGHDN and CDR2 is FVKESK in the germline V gene. The CDR3 is made up of 16 amino acids.

This chain uses TRBV6-1 with TRBJ2-3; 8 positions match TRBD2. Germline CDR1 reads MNHNS; CDR2 reads SASEGT. Trimming at V came to 2 bases and at J to 4 bases, leaving 5 bases not matched to a gene. This CDR3 comprises 15 residues. Here the CDR3 DNA reads TGTGCCAGCAGTGAAACGGCGGGAGGCCCAGATACGCAGTATTTT. Translation gives CASSETAGGPDTQYF.

This clone was counted between two and nine times. The chain links TRBV7-9 to TRBJ1-1, with unresolved D. The CDR3 has 13 residues. V was trimmed by 1 base and J by 1 base, leaving 4 bases between them. Germline lookup yields CDR1 SEHNR and CDR2 FQNEAQ (reference sequence). The CDR3 protein is CASSLDPNTEAFF. In DNA, the CDR3 is TGTGCCAGCAGCTTAGACCCGAACACTGAAGCTTTCTTT. Full variable domain (rest looked up from reference TRBV7-9 and TRBJ1-1): DTGVSQNPRHKITKRGQNVTFRCDPISEHNRLYWYRQTLGQGPEFLTYFQNEAQLEKSRLLSDRFSAERPKGSFSTLEIQRTEQGDSAMYLCASSLDPNTEAFFGQGTRLTVV.

This clone was found once. The chain's CDR3 is CASSSPGQGEYQPQHF. CDR3 DNA sequence: TGTGCCAGCAGCTCACCGGGACAGGGGGAGTATCAGCCCCAGCATTTT. J is TRBJ1-5 and V is TRBV28, with 11 bases fitting TRBD1. Germline loops: CDR1 MDHEN, CDR2 SYDVKM. This CDR3 region has 16 residues. V gave up 6 bases and J gave up 5 bases; unmatched junction bases: 9.

The chain is built from TRBV15 and TRBJ2-1; TRBD2 matches at 10 bases. The germline CDR1 and CDR2 sequences are LNHNV and YYDKDF (reference sequence). V trimming: 5 bases; J trimming: 6 bases; junction bases outside the gene matches: 16. This CDR3 comprises 18 residues. Here the CDR3 reads CATSGRNRAGGSLNEQFF. CDR3 bases: TGTGCCACCAGCGGACGAAACAGAGCGGGAGGGTCCCTCAATGAGCAGTTCTTC.

This sequence joins TRBV28 and TRBJ2-7; no reliable D call. Germline values: CDR1 MDHEN, CDR2 SYDVKM. The CDR3 consists of 12 residues. Between the trimmed V and J ends, which lost 7 bases and 7 bases, there was a span of 14 bases. CDR3 residues: CASKEAVREQYF. The CDR3 nucleotides read TGTGCCAGCAAAGAGGCGGTGAGGGAGCAGTACTTC.

The chain combines TRBV2 with TRBJ2-1; weak D call: TRBD2 (5 bases). The ends were cut back, 6 bases at V and 7 bases at J, with 10 bases in the middle. This CDR3 region has 12 residues. Germline V gene lookup returns CDR1 SNHLY and CDR2 FYNNEI. CDR3 in amino acids: CASSESGNEQFF. CDR3 DNA: TGTGCCAGCAGCGAAAGCGGTAATGAGCAGTTCTTC.

The CDR3 DNA reads as TGTGCCAGTAGTATCTCGCCAGGACAGGCGGAGACCCAGTACTTC. As protein: CASSISPGQAETQYF. V is TRBV19 and J is TRBJ2-5; 7 bases match TRBD1. Germline CDR1 reads LNHDA; CDR2 reads SQIVND (reference sequence). This CDR3 spans 15 amino acids. Unmatched junction bases numbered 9, after V lost 3 bases and J lost 5 bases.

The chain is built from TRBV7-9 and TRBJ2-3, with 8 bases lining up with TRBD2. Germline trimming cut 4 bases from V and 1 base from J; bases unmatched to any gene: 10. The CDR3 has 17 residues. Per the germline V gene, CDR1 is SEHNR and CDR2 is FQNEAQ (reference sequence). DNA of the CDR3: TGTGCCAGCAGCTCCACAAGCGGGAGAGTGGGCACAGATACGCAGTATTTT. This codes for CASSSTSGRVGTDTQYF.

The chain combines TRBV28 with TRBJ2-7; perhaps TRBD2 as D (5 bases). Trimming left V 4 bases short and J 2 bases short, with 12 bases between. The germline V gene encodes CDR1 MDHEN and CDR2 SYDVKM. The CDR3 is made up of 14 amino acids. CDR3 sequence: CASSYDSVPYEQYF. The CDR3 nucleotides read TGTGCCAGCAGTTACGATAGCGTTCCCTACGAGCAGTACTTC.

The genes are TRBV5-1 and TRBJ2-6; D is unclear. V dropped 5 bases and J dropped 2 bases, with 8 bases sitting between them. The CDR3 totals 14 residues. CDR1 and CDR2 (germline): SGHRS, YFSETQ. CDR3 amino acids: CASRDTAGANVLTF. CDR3 bases: TGCGCCAGCAGAGACACTGCTGGGGCCAACGTCCTGACTTTC.

The V call is TRBV10-3, the J call TRBJ1-2; D is undetermined. The CDR3 runs to 13 residues. Trimming took 7 bases from V and 2 from J, leaving 11 bases between them. From germline, CDR1 is ENHRY and CDR2 SYGVKD. The DNA for the CDR3 is TGTGCCATCAACCCTGACGGCAACTATGGCTACACCTTC. Encoded protein: CAINPDGNYGYTF.